The 16 T cell receptor beta chains listed next were all sequenced from one sample in a study of OX40 agonist ivuxolimab in advanced cancers. Using immunoSEQ multiplex PCR, the repertoire was profiled, and TCRdb retains in-frame clones only, with some absent. The sample lists roughly 38,000 clones; around nine tenths were seen once. The input for sequencing was CD4+ or CD8+ T cells sorted from blood, taken in a trial of the OX40 agonist ivuxolimab. The receptors shown here come from an adult with an advanced solid tumor such as melanoma, head and neck, liver or kidney cancer.

J is TRBJ2-1 and V is TRBV11-2; TRBD1 aligns across 10 bases. V lost 6 bases and J lost 4; bases outside the gene matches: 6. Germline V gives CDR1 SGHAT, CDR2 FQNNGV. The CDR3 is 15 amino acids. CDR3 loop: CASRGQGRPYNEQFF. CDR3 nucleotide sequence: TGTGCCAGCAGGGGACAGGGGCGACCTTACAATGAGCAGTTCTTC.

In this sample, this clone turned up once. This chain joins TRBV5-4 and TRBJ2-2; TRBD1 matches 7 bases. The J segment lost 5 bases and the V segment lost 1 base, leaving 2 bases of the junction unmatched. The CDR3 consists of 14 residues. Germline loops: CDR1 SGHNT, CDR2 YYREEE (reference sequence). In nucleotides, the CDR3 is TGTGCCAGCAGCTTGAGGGGGCGTACCGGGGAGCTGTTTTTT. Its protein is CASSLRGRTGELFF.

This clone appeared once. The chain joins TRBV10-2 to TRBJ2-6; D is unclear. Per germline, CDR1 WSHSY and CDR2 SAAADI. The CDR3 spans 15 residues. V was trimmed by 0 bases and J by 3 bases, leaving 6 bases between them. CDR3 residues: CASSESSGGANVLTF. The CDR3 DNA is TGCGCCAGCAGTGAGTCGTCGGGTGGGGCCAACGTCCTGACTTTC.

This chain uses TRBV6-5 with TRBJ2-7; D remains unclear. Looked up from germline, CDR1 is MNHEY and CDR2 is SVGAGI. V dropped 0 bases and J dropped 3 bases, with 15 bases sitting between them. The CDR3 is 16 amino acids. The CDR3 DNA follows: TGTGCCAGCAGTTACTCGATCAATCGACACAACTACGAGCAGTACTTC. It encodes CASSYSINRHNYEQYF.

Written as DNA, the CDR3 is TGTGCCAGCAGCCAAATGGACAGGGTGGGAAACACCATATATTTT. This encodes CASSQMDRVGNTIYF. The V and J genes are TRBV7-6 and TRBJ1-3; TRBD1 matches 8 bases. V lost 5 bases and J lost 4; bases outside the gene matches: 7. The CDR3 is 15 amino acids. From germline, CDR1 is SGHVS and CDR2 FNYEAQ.

This clone was picked up one time. CDR3 residues: CASSLTGNTGELFF. The CDR3 DNA is TGTGCCAGCAGCTTGACAGGCAACACCGGGGAGCTGTTTTTT. The chain links TRBV7-3 to TRBJ2-2, with a possible D match to TRBD1 (6 bases). CDR3 length: 14 amino acids. Per the germline V gene, CDR1 is SGHTA and CDR2 is FQGTGA. The V and J ends lost 3 bases and 2 bases respectively, with 7 bases between them. The whole variable domain, filled in from reference TRBV7-3 and TRBJ2-2, reads GAGVSQTPSNKVTEKGKYVELRCDPISGHTALYWYRQSLGQGPEFLIYFQGTGAADDSGLPNDRFFAVRPEGSVSTLKIQRTERGDSAVYLCASSLTGNTGELFFGEGSRLTVL.

The gene calls are TRBV21-1 and TRBJ2-2; the D segment call TRBD1 is taken from the table without a DNA check. TRBV21-1 is labeled a pseudogene. This CDR3 has 14 amino acids. In nucleotides, the CDR3 is TGTGCCAGCAGCCGGGACAAAAACACCGGGGAGCTGTTTTTT. Translating it yields CASSRDKNTGELFF.

CDR3 residues: CASSSRTGGPSSYEQYF. The CDR3, as DNA: TGCGCCAGCAGCTCGCGGACAGGGGGCCCTAGCTCCTACGAGCAGTACTTC. V and J are TRBV5-1 and TRBJ2-7; 11 bases map to TRBD1. Trimming removed 3 bases from V and 0 bases from J; junction bases left unmatched: 8. Looked up from germline, CDR1 is SGHRS and CDR2 is YFSETQ. This CDR3 contains 17 residues. Full variable domain (remainder filled in from reference TRBV5-1 and TRBJ2-7): KAGVTQTPRYLIKTRGQQVTLSCSPISGHRSVSWYQQTPGQGLQFLFEYFSETQRNKGNFPGRFSGRQFSNSRSEMNVSTLELGDSALYLCASSSRTGGPSSYEQYFGPGTRLTVT.

The V and J genes are TRBV11-2 and TRBJ1-2, with TRBD1 identical over 12 bases. This CDR3 contains 16 residues. With V trimmed by 0 bases and J by 4 bases, 3 bases remained unmatched. Germline assignment: CDR1 SGHAT and CDR2 FQNNGV. The CDR3 DNA is TGTGCCAGCAGCTTAGATCCGGGACAGGGGGCCTATGGCTACACCTTC. This codes for CASSLDPGQGAYGYTF.

This clone was seen only once. The rearrangement joins TRBV2 to TRBJ1-1; 9 bases map to TRBD1. Germline assignment: CDR1 SNHLY and CDR2 FYNNEI. The length of the CDR3 is 14 residues. With 4 bases clipped from V and 5 bases from J, the junction kept 5 bases outside the gene matches. This chain's CDR3 is CASSVLQGATEAFF. CDR3 nucleotide sequence: TGTGCCAGCAGTGTATTACAGGGGGCTACTGAAGCTTTCTTT. The complete variable domain, with remaining parts taken from reference TRBV2 and TRBJ1-1, reads EPEVTQTPSHQVTQMGQEVILRCVPISNHLYFYWYRQILGQKVEFLVSFYNNEISEKSEIFDDQFSVERPDGSNFTLKIRSTKLEDSAMYFCASSVLQGATEAFFGQGTRLTVV.

The J gene is TRBJ1-5, the V gene TRBV4-1, with a possible D match to TRBD1 (6 bases). V lost 0 bases to trimming and J lost 8 bases, with 14 bases between them. Per the germline V gene, CDR1 is MGHRA and CDR2 is YSYEKL. This CDR3 comprises 15 residues. The CDR3 coding sequence is TGCGCCAGCAGCCAAGATTCTGGGGGGGCGAAGCCCCAGCATTTT. This translates into CASSQDSGGAKPQHF.

CDR3 loop: CASSRRDLLYEQYF. CDR3 DNA: TGTGCCAGCAGCCGCCGGGACTTGCTCTACGAGCAGTACTTC. The rearrangement uses TRBV7-9 and TRBJ2-7; a weak D match, TRBD2 (6 bases). The germline V gene encodes CDR1 SEHNR and CDR2 FQNEAQ (reference sequence). The V end was cut by 5 bases, the J end by 3 bases, with 14 bases between. The CDR3 runs 14 residues.

The rearrangement joins TRBV6-4 to TRBJ2-2; 11 nucleotides agree with TRBD2. The J segment lost 0 bases and the V segment lost 7 bases, leaving 4 bases of the junction unmatched. This CDR3 region has 16 residues. Looked up from germline, CDR1 is MRHNA and CDR2 is SNTAGT. The CDR3 DNA sequence: TGTGCCAGCAAGGCGACTAGCGGGGCGAACACCGGGGAGCTGTTTTTT. Translating it yields CASKATSGANTGELFF.

V gene TRBV5-8 combines with J gene TRBJ2-3; D is unclear. Germline CDR1 is SGHTS and CDR2 is YDEGEE. This CDR3 is built from 16 residues. V was pared by 1 base and J by 0 bases, with 12 bases between. The CDR3 DNA follows: TGTGCCAGCAGCTTGTTCGCAGCCTCTAGCACAGATACGCAGTATTTT. Translating gives CASSLFAASSTDTQYF.

This clone has more than one count but fewer than ten. The V call is TRBV7-8, the J call TRBJ2-1, with a weak D call TRBD1 (7 bases). CDR3 length: 15 amino acids. Germline-derived CDR1 and CDR2 are SGHVS and FQNEAQ. Trimming shortened V by 5 bases and J by 6 bases, and 17 bases separated the two germline ends. The CDR3 loop is CASSAVQGGLNEQFF. CDR3 DNA sequence: TGTGCCAGCAGCGCCGTCCAGGGGGGTCTCAATGAGCAGTTCTTC. The variable domain in full, completed from reference TRBV7-8 and TRBJ2-1, reads GAGVSQSPRYKVAKRGQDVALRCDPISGHVSLFWYQQALGQGPEFLTYFQNEAQLDKSGLPSDRFFAERPEGSVSTLKIQRTQQEDSAVYLCASSAVQGGLNEQFFGPGTRLTVL.

The J gene is TRBJ2-7, the V gene TRBV5-1, with 9 bases fitting TRBD2. Germline V gene data show CDR1 as SGHRS and CDR2 as YFSETQ. This CDR3 contains 13 residues. The V segment lost 7 bases and the J segment 3 bases; nucleotides outside the gene matches: 5. CDR3 coding DNA: TGCGCCAGCCGGCGGGAGGGCCTCTACGAGCAGTACTTC. Protein product: CASRREGLYEQYF. The full variable domain, its missing parts supplied by reference TRBV5-1 and TRBJ2-7, is KAGVTQTPRYLIKTRGQQVTLSCSPISGHRSVSWYQQTPGQGLQFLFEYFSETQRNKGNFPGRFSGRQFSNSRSEMNVSTLELGDSALYLCASRREGLYEQYFGPGTRLTVT.